A selection of T cell receptor beta chains follows, all from one sample in a study of shared clonotypes between healthy human individuals. TCRdb keeps only in-frame clones here, not all; method: immunoSEQ multiplex PCR. The sample yields 1,500,000 or so clones, 98% seen once. The source material was naive CD4+ T cells sorted from blood. The receptors stem from a man aged 25 to 40 in good health. The conserved cysteine and the conserved F or W are not part of the CDR3 here. Rows give clone size only sometimes, using once, few, many, or a class for an expanded clone.

j_call,clone_size,v_call,cdr3_aa
TRBJ2-1,-,TRBV5-4,AATITESDEQF
TRBJ2-7,-,TRBV19,ASSPRGGIMRHEQY
TRBJ1-1,once,TRBV30,AWSPAGTEAF
TRBJ2-7,-,TRBV10-2,ASSESSYEQY
TRBJ2-1,-,TRBV27,ASSLYTPGRSYNEQF
TRBJ2-7,-,TRBV9,ASSVGSSSYEQY
TRBJ2-1,-,TRBV7-9,ASSLTGLAGGIEQF
TRBJ1-1,-,TRBV30,AWSTTGTEAF
TRBJ1-2,-,TRBV28,ASSRTGVYGYT
TRBJ1-5,-,TRBV28,ASSLLTGRGQH
TRBJ2-2,once,TRBV19,ASTSPGQPTNTGELF
TRBJ1-1,-,TRBV6-6,ASSYTQGVLQGEAF
TRBJ1-1,-,TRBV18,ASSPIPDKNTEAF
TRBJ2-3,-,TRBV5-1,ASSLVVPSTDTQY
TRBJ2-7,-,TRBV5-6,ASSLPGLATYEQY